This entry features one T cell receptor beta chain sequence. Its target is unknown. The data derive from a study of OX40 agonist ivuxolimab in advanced cancers. Study-level background: Cohort: about 80% men, mean age approximately 66, aged about 20 to 79. Under the entry rules, prior anti-PD-1, anti-PD-L1 or anti-CTLA-4 therapy was allowed, and about 40% had some. Whole-study results and caveats: No determination was made of the antigen specificity of the expanded peripheral T cells.

Blood specimens came from baseline, cycle 4 day 1, and cycle 7 day 1. This CDR3 comprises 13 residues. Looked up from germline, CDR1 is SGHNT and CDR2 is YENEEA. V was trimmed by 1 base and J by 8 bases, leaving 9 bases between them. Sequencing used immunoSEQ multiplex PCR; TCRdb keeps in-frame clones, though not all of them. The sample includes 100,000 to 150,000 clones, just over 90% of them seen just once. The clonotype was recovered from an adult with an advanced solid tumor such as melanoma, head and neck, liver or kidney cancer. Sequenced here: CD4+ or CD8+ T cells sorted from blood, sampled in a trial of the OX40 agonist ivuxolimab. This rearrangement joins TRBV11-3 to TRBJ2-1; D unclear. CDR3 in DNA: TGTGCCAGCAGCTTAGCTTCTGTAGATGAGCAGTTCTTC. As protein: CASSLASVDEQFF. Complete variable domain (other parts from reference TRBV11-3 and TRBJ2-1): EAGVVQSPRYKIIEKKQPVAFWCNPISGHNTLYWYLQNLGQGPELLIRYENEEAVDDSQLPKDRFSAERLKGVDSTLKIQPAELGDSAVYLCASSLASVDEQFFGPGTRLTVL.